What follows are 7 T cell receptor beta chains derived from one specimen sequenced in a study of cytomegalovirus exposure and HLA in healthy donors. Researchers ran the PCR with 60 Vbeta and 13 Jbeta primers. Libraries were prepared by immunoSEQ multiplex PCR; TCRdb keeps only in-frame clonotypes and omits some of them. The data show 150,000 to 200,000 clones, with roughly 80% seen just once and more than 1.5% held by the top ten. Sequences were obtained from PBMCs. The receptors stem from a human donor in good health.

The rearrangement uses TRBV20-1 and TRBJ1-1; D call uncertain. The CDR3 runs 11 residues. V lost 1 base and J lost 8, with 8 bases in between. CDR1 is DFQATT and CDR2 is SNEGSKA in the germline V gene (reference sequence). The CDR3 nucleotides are TGCAGTGCTAGAGTCGACTGGGAAGCTTTCTTT. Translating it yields CSARVDWEAFF.

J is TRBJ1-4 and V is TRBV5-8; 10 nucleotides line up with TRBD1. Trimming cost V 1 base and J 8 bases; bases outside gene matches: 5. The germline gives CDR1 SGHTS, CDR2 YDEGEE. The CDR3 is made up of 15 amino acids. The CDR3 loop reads CASSLRTGGTEKLFF. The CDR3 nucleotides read TGTGCCAGCAGCTTGCGGACAGGGGGGACAGAAAAACTGTTTTTT.

The DNA of the CDR3 is TGTGCCAGCAGCCAATTCTCAGAGACCCAGTACTTC. It is translated as CASSQFSETQYF. The chain uses TRBV16 and TRBJ2-5; D is ambiguous. Trimming shortened V by 1 base and J by 4 bases, and 4 bases separated the two germline ends. The CDR3 is 12 residues long. CDR1 KGHSY and CDR2 FQNENV come from the germline V gene.

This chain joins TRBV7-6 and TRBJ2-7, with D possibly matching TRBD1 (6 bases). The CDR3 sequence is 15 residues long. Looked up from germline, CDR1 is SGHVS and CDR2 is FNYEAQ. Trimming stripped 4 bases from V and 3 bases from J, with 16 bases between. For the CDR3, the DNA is TGTGCCAGCAGCTCCAGCAGGGGTTATGACTACGAGCAGTACTTC. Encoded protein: CASSSSRGYDYEQYF.

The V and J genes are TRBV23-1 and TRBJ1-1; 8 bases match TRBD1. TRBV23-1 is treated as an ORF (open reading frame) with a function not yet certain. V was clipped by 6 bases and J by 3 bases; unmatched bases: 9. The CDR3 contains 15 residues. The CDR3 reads CASRGTRGRDTEAFF. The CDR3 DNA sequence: TGCGCCAGCAGGGGGACCAGGGGGCGCGACACTGAAGCTTTCTTT.

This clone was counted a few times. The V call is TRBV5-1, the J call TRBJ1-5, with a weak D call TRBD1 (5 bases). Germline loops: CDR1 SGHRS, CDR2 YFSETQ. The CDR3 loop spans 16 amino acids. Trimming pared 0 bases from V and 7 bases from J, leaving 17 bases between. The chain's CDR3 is CASSLEGSDIGQPQHF. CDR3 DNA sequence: TGCGCCAGCAGCTTGGAGGGGTCTGATATAGGACAGCCCCAGCATTTT.

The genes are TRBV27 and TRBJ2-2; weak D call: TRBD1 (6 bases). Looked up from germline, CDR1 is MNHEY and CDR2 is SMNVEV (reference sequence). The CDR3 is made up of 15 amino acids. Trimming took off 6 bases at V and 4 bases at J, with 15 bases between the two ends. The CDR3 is CASSYSLGGTGELFF. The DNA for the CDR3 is TGTGCCAGCAGCTACTCCTTAGGGGGCACCGGGGAGCTGTTTTTT.